These 17 T cell receptor beta chains originate from one sample sequenced in a study of patients and donors after allogeneic stem cell transplantation (dated by TCRdb to 2018 to 2020). Libraries were built with RT-PCR. TCRdb names NextSeq 550 as the instrument used. TCRdb itself trimmed the public reads at Q25 with fastp, ran MiXCR and retained productive beta chains. Under each unique CDR3 protein, matching rows form one entry showing the most common genes and DNA. Counted in this sample were 160,000 or so distinct CDR3 sequences; 24% of them appeared once. The ten top clones hold roughly a quarter of the sample. Sequenced: blood, either unsorted or a sorted T cell fraction (not recorded which). The receptors derive from a human donor who was either an allogeneic HSCT recipient or a stem cell or donor lymphocyte infusion donor (not recorded which). It is not recorded whose cells these are; they may come from a transplant donor.

The rearrangement joins TRBV12-3 or TRBV12-4 to TRBJ1-1; possible D gene TRBD1, 5 bases. The CDR3 extends over 13 amino acids. V was shortened by 6 bases and J by 12 bases, with 20 bases between the two germline ends. CDR3 DNA sequence: TGTGCCAGCAGCACATCCTTATTGGACAAATCTTTCTTT. It codes for CASSTSLLDKSFF.

The chain carries TRBV6-2 or TRBV6-3 and TRBJ2-7; no firm D call. Trimming removed 5 bases from V and 6 bases from J, with 14 bases in between. Germline V gene data show CDR1 as MNHEY and CDR2 as SVGEGT. The length of the CDR3 is 13 residues. The CDR3 DNA sequence: TGTGCCAGCAGTACGTCTCAGCGAGGCGAGCAGTACTTC. Residues: CASSTSQRGEQYF.

This clonotype was counted ten times or more. The V gene is TRBV20-1, the J gene TRBJ1-2; 8 nucleotides agree with TRBD1. Looked up from germline, CDR1 is DFQATT and CDR2 is SNEGSKA (reference sequence). The CDR3 totals 14 residues. Losses at the gene ends were 5 bases for V and 2 bases for J; bases not matched to a gene: 7. CDR3 coding DNA: TGCAGTGCTCGTTACAGGGGGTTCAACTATGGCTACACCTTC. Amino acid sequence: CSARYRGFNYGYTF.

This clonotype occurred a few times. The gene calls are TRBV2 and TRBJ1-1; D is unresolved. Trimming left V 6 bases short and J 0 bases short, with 17 bases between. CDR1 is SNHLY, CDR2 FYNNEI, per germline. This CDR3 comprises 16 residues. DNA of the CDR3: TGTGCCAGCAGCCTCCTCTTCGGTGAGATGAACACTGAAGCTTTCTTT. This gives the protein CASSLLFGEMNTEAFF.

V gene TRBV12-3 or TRBV12-4 combines with J gene TRBJ2-1; D not certain. V lost 5 bases and J 7 bases, leaving 3 bases between the germline ends. This CDR3 region has 10 residues. CDR3 sequence reads: CASSMNEQFF. As DNA, the CDR3 is TGTGCCAGCAGTATGAATGAGCAGTTCTTC.

This clonotype has just a few counts. The chain links TRBV5-1 to TRBJ1-2; no firm D call. CDR1 SGHRS and CDR2 YFSETQ come from the germline V gene. Trimming left V 4 bases short and J 1 base short, with 11 bases between. The CDR3 has 14 residues. CDR3: CASSLRTVNYGYTF. As DNA, the CDR3 is TGCGCCAGCAGCCTGCGGACGGTTAACTATGGCTACACCTTC.

This clonotype was observed a handful of times. The chain carries TRBV5-6 and TRBJ2-5; no clear D gene. Germline-derived CDR1 and CDR2 are SGHDT and YYEEEE. CDR3 length: 12 amino acids. Trimming left V 3 bases short and J 5 bases short, with 8 bases between. This CDR3 is CASSWGSETQYF. The CDR3 coding sequence is TGTGCCAGCAGCTGGGGTTCGGAGACCCAGTACTTC.

DNA of the CDR3: TGTGCCAGCAGCTTCGGGACACTGTCTAACTATGGCTACACCTTC. Translated, it gives CASSFGTLSNYGYTF. The chain recombines TRBV11-1 with TRBJ1-2; possibly TRBD1 for D (6 bases). Germline-derived CDR1 and CDR2 are SGHAT and FQDESV (reference sequence). Trimming took off 3 bases at V and 0 bases at J, with 11 bases between the two ends. The CDR3 has 15 residues.

This clonotype was observed a handful of times. This chain uses TRBV5-6 with TRBJ1-3, with D maybe TRBD1 (6 bases). V lost 0 bases and J 4 bases, leaving 8 bases between the germline ends. This CDR3 has 14 amino acids. Germline CDR1 SGHDT, CDR2 YYEEEE. For the CDR3, the DNA is TGTGCCAGCAGCTTGGACAGGGCCGGAAACACCATATATTTT. This sequence encodes CASSLDRAGNTIYF. Full variable domain (remainder filled in from reference TRBV5-6 and TRBJ1-3): DAGVTQSPTHLIKTRGQQVTLRCSPKSGHDTVSWYQQALGQGPQFIFQYYEEEERQRGNFPDRFSGHQFPNYSSELNVNALLLGDSALYLCASSLDRAGNTIYFGEGSWLTVV.

This clonotype has just a few counts. V is TRBV5-1 and J is TRBJ1-6; D is possibly TRBD1 (6 bases). V lost 1 base to trimming and J lost 5 bases, with 13 bases between them. The V gene's germline CDR1 is SGHRS and CDR2 YFSETQ. The length of the CDR3 is 16 residues. DNA for the CDR3: TGCGCCAGCAGCTTGAGGGGGAGTGCGGATAATTCACCCCTCCACTTT. Encoded protein: CASSLRGSADNSPLHF.

Comments on this clonotype: An end of the junction does not agree with germline; a read error may underlie this. The genes are TRBV5-1 and TRBJ2-5; D might be TRBD1 (6 bases). The germline gives CDR1 SGHRS, CDR2 YFSETQ. The CDR3 contains 16 residues. CDR3 protein: CASNLGDRRFQETQYF. CDR3 bases: TGCGCCAGCAACTTGGGAGACAGGCGCTTTCAAGAGACCCAGTACTTC.

V is TRBV19 and J is TRBJ1-2; D is unclear. The V end lost 6 bases, the J end lost 0 bases, and 8 bases lay between the germline ends. The CDR3 runs 13 residues. Germline loops: CDR1 LNHDA, CDR2 SQIVND (reference sequence). This chain's CDR3 is CASSATTNYGYTF. CDR3 nucleotides: TGTGCCAGTAGCGCTACAACTAACTATGGCTACACCTTC.

This clonotype was seen only a few times. This chain connects TRBV7-3 to TRBJ1-6; D is perhaps TRBD1 (6 bases). Germline CDR1 reads SGHTA; CDR2 reads FQGTGA. The CDR3 length is 15 residues. V lost 0 bases, J lost 6 bases, and 9 bases lay in between. The DNA of the CDR3 is TGTGCCAGCAGCTTAACAGGGGGAGGTAATTCACCCCTCCACTTT. The encoded protein is CASSLTGGGNSPLHF.

There are a few counts of this clonotype. The chain uses TRBV6-6 and TRBJ2-5, with D tentatively TRBD2 (6 bases). The V end was cut by 2 bases, the J end by 3 bases, with 10 bases between. The CDR3 contains 14 residues. Germline loops: CDR1 MNHNY, CDR2 SVGAGI (reference sequence). CDR3 loop: CASSYGGTKETQYF. Here the CDR3 DNA reads TGTGCCAGCAGTTACGGGGGGACCAAAGAGACCCAGTACTTC.

This clonotype is a singleton in its sample. This chain links TRBV29-1 with TRBJ2-1; tentative D call: TRBD1 (5 bases). This CDR3 comprises 13 residues. Germline values: CDR1 SQVTM, CDR2 ANQGSEA. The V end lost 3 bases, the J end lost 7 bases, and 13 bases lay between the germline ends. CDR3 sequence: CSVEGLGLNEQFF. The CDR3 nucleotides read TGCAGCGTTGAGGGGTTGGGGCTGAATGAGCAGTTCTTC.

V usage is TRBV25-1 and J usage is TRBJ2-1; unclear D gene. The CDR3 is 17 residues long. Trimming removed 1 base at V and 0 bases at J, with 13 bases between. Germline CDR1 reads MGHDK; CDR2 reads SYGVNS. CDR3 DNA sequence: TGTGCCAGCAGTGAATCCCCCCCTCTTTCCTCCTACAATGAGCAGTTCTTC. Encoded protein: CASSESPPLSSYNEQFF. The variable domain in full, with the rest retrieved from reference TRBV25-1 and TRBJ2-1, is EADIYQTPRYLVIGTGKKITLECSQTMGHDKMYWYQQDPGMELHLIHYSYGVNSTEKGDLSSESTVSRIRTEHFPLTLESARPSHTSQYLCASSESPPLSSYNEQFFGPGTRLTVL.

This clonotype was observed a handful of times. The chain recombines TRBV20-1 with TRBJ1-2; unclear D gene. Germline CDR1 reads DFQATT; CDR2 reads SNEGSKA (reference sequence). The CDR3 is made up of 11 amino acids. The germline V and J ends were trimmed by 8 bases and 6 bases, with 13 bases remaining between them. The CDR3 DNA is TGCAGTACTATCGTGGGGAATGGCTACACCTTC. Its protein product is CSTIVGNGYTF.